This entry lists 20 T cell receptor beta chains sequenced from one sample in a study of OX40 agonist ivuxolimab in advanced cancers. Using immunoSEQ multiplex PCR, the repertoire was profiled, and TCRdb retains in-frame clones only, with some absent. The data show about 30,000 clones, approximately 87% seen once. The material sequenced was CD4+ or CD8+ T cells sorted from blood, taken in a trial of the OX40 agonist ivuxolimab. These TCRs come from an adult with an advanced solid tumor such as melanoma, head and neck, liver or kidney cancer.

This clone was seen a handful of times. The chain carries TRBV28 and TRBJ1-4; D not resolved. The CDR3 is made up of 14 amino acids. Germline lookup yields CDR1 MDHEN and CDR2 SYDVKM. V was pared by 4 bases and J by 5 bases, with 11 bases between. CDR3 residues: CASSWSAENEKLFF. The CDR3 region has the DNA TGTGCCAGCAGTTGGTCAGCGGAAAATGAAAAACTGTTTTTT. Full variable domain (remainder filled in from reference TRBV28 and TRBJ1-4): DVKVTQSSRYLVKRTGEKVFLECVQDMDHENMFWYRQDPGLGLRLIYFSYDVKMKEKGDIPEGYSVSREKKERFSLILESASTNQTSMYLCASSWSAENEKLFFGSGTQLSVL.

This clone was detected only a few times. This chain connects TRBV7-2 to TRBJ2-1; D is undetermined. This CDR3 region has 14 residues. V was shortened by 2 bases and J by 1 base, with 6 bases between the two germline ends. Per the germline V gene, CDR1 is SGHTA and CDR2 is FQGNSA. CDR3 in DNA: TGTGCCAGCAGCTTAAATCCATCCTACAATGAGCAGTTCTTC. Protein sequence: CASSLNPSYNEQFF. Looking up the rest from reference TRBV7-2 and TRBJ2-1 gives the full variable domain: GAGVSQSPSNKVTEKGKDVELRCDPISGHTALYWYRQSLGQGLEFLIYFQGNSAPDKSGLPSDRFSAERTGGSVSTLTIQRTQQEDSAVYLCASSLNPSYNEQFFGPGTRLTVL.

CDR3 sequence reads: CSVDRGGDYGELFF. The CDR3 DNA is TGCAGCGTTGACAGGGGTGGGGATTATGGGGAGCTGTTTTTT. The V and J genes are TRBV29-1 and TRBJ2-2; TRBD1 might be the D (6 bases). The CDR3 contains 14 residues. Per germline, CDR1 SQVTM and CDR2 ANQGSEA. V was cut by 3 bases and J by 8 bases, with 16 bases left in between.

The rearrangement links TRBV4-1 to TRBJ2-3; 9 bases are a match to TRBD2. J was trimmed by 2 bases and V by 0 bases; bases with no gene match: 3. The CDR3 runs to 16 residues. Germline CDR1 reads MGHRA; CDR2 reads YSYEKL. The CDR3 region has the DNA TGCGCCAGCAGCCAAGAACTAGCGGGTTTCACAGATACGCAGTATTTT. It codes for CASSQELAGFTDTQYF.

The rearrangement joins TRBV5-4 to TRBJ2-1, with a tentative D call TRBD2 (6 bases). The germline V gene encodes CDR1 SGHNT and CDR2 YYREEE (reference sequence). The CDR3 is made up of 16 amino acids. The V end was cut by 2 bases, the J end by 0 bases, with 12 bases between. In DNA form, the CDR3 reads TGTGCCAGCAGCTTTCTGGCGGGACTCTCCTACAATGAGCAGTTCTTC. Protein: CASSFLAGLSYNEQFF.

The chain carries TRBV11-2 and TRBJ2-7, with D possibly matching TRBD2 (5 bases). V was trimmed by 8 bases and J by 6 bases, leaving 17 bases between them. This CDR3 is 13 amino acids long. CDR1 SGHAT and CDR2 FQNNGV come from the germline V gene. The CDR3 reads CASGLLSRAEQYF. CDR3 DNA: TGTGCCAGCGGCCTCCTATCGCGGGCCGAGCAGTACTTC. Filled out from reference TRBV11-2 and TRBJ2-7, the complete variable domain reads EAGVAQSPRYKIIEKRQSVAFWCNPISGHATLYWYQQILGQGPKLLIQFQNNGVVDDSQLPKDRFSAERLKGVDSTLKIQPAKLEDSAVYLCASGLLSRAEQYFGPGTRLTVT.

The chain employs TRBV29-1 and TRBJ2-5; no clear D gene. Germline values: CDR1 SQVTM, CDR2 ANQGSEA. V lost 7 bases, J lost 0 bases, and 9 bases lay in between. This CDR3 has 12 residues. The DNA of the CDR3 is TGCAGCGACCGTCACGACCAAGAGACCCAGTACTTC. Protein: CSDRHDQETQYF.

Relative to its sample, this clone is medium-sized. This chain uses TRBV19 with TRBJ2-5; the match to TRBD1 covers 7 bases. Trimming took 6 bases from V and 4 from J; bases not matched to a gene: 11. The CDR3 has 15 amino acids. Germline CDR1 and CDR2: LNHDA and SQIVND (reference sequence). In DNA form, the CDR3 reads TGTGCCAGTAGCGGGACAGACAAAGAGGTAGAGACCCAGTACTTC. Protein sequence: CASSGTDKEVETQYF.

This sequence joins TRBV28 and TRBJ2-3; D remains ambiguous. The CDR3 is 16 residues long. The V gene lost 8 bases and the J gene lost 4 bases, with 22 bases spanning the gap. Germline loops: CDR1 MDHEN, CDR2 SYDVKM. The CDR3 nucleotides read TGTGCCAGCCACCCAACCGGCCTCCTTGGGGCAGATACGCAGTATTTT. Translation: CASHPTGLLGADTQYF.

The chain couples TRBV14 to TRBJ2-5, with D perhaps assigned TRBD1 or TRBD2 (5 bases each). Germline loops: CDR1 SGHDN, CDR2 FVKESK. This CDR3 region has 13 residues. V was cut by 1 base and J by 7 bases, with 10 bases left in between. The DNA of the CDR3 is TGTGCCAGCAGCCAAGCCAATGGGGGGACCCAGTACTTC. It encodes CASSQANGGTQYF.

The rearrangement joins TRBV9 to TRBJ1-1; D might be TRBD1 (6 bases). Germline-derived CDR1 and CDR2 are SGDLS and YYNGEE. The CDR3 totals 14 residues. The germline V and J ends were trimmed by 4 bases and 1 base, with 11 bases remaining between them. In DNA form, the CDR3 reads TGTGCCAGCAGCTCCTCGGGGGCGAACACTGAAGCTTTCTTT. It codes for CASSSSGANTEAFF.

The V and J genes are TRBV6-5 and TRBJ2-7; possibly TRBD2 for D (6 bases). The CDR3 has 14 amino acids. Between the trimmed V and J ends, which lost 5 bases and 2 bases, there was a span of 13 bases. Germline CDR1 MNHEY, CDR2 SVGAGI. CDR3 bases: TGTGCCAGCAGTCCCAGGGACTTCACCTACGAGCAGTACTTC. Translation: CASSPRDFTYEQYF.

This chain links TRBV7-2 with TRBJ2-2; 7 bases match TRBD2. The V gene end was trimmed by 11 bases and the J gene end by 3 bases; junction bases not matched to a gene: 9. Germline V gene sequence: CDR1 SGHTA, CDR2 FQGNSA. This CDR3 spans 14 amino acids. The CDR3 sequence: CAGEGRWDTGELFF. In DNA form, the CDR3 reads TGTGCCGGGGAGGGCAGGTGGGACACCGGGGAGCTGTTTTTT.

V is TRBV9 and J is TRBJ2-7; D may be TRBD1 (6 bases). Germline CDR1 reads SGDLS; CDR2 reads YYNGEE. V was pared by 1 base and J by 9 bases, with 17 bases between. The CDR3 runs 14 residues. The CDR3 region has the DNA TGTGCCAGCAGCGTACTCGAAGCAGGGGAACGGCAGTACTTC. This encodes CASSVLEAGERQYF.

This clone has just one count. The chain uses TRBV12-1 and TRBJ1-6. TRBV12-1 is marked as a pseudogene. This CDR3 is 21 amino acids long. DNA of the CDR3: TGTGCCAGCAGCTTTCGGGTTCCGCAGGGAGTGAGAAGCTCCTATAATTCACCCCTCCACTTT. This gives the protein CASSFRVPQGVRSSYNSPLHF.

The rearrangement uses TRBV9 and TRBJ2-1; D is unclear. CDR3 length: 12 residues. Germline V gene lookup returns CDR1 SGDLS and CDR2 YYNGEE. V lost 0 bases, J lost 8 bases, and 6 bases lay in between. The CDR3 nucleotides are TGTGCCAGCAGCGTAGGTAGCTATGAGCAGTTCTTC. It specifies CASSVGSYEQFF.

CDR3 region: CASSHDTWGYNEQFF. CDR3 nucleotide sequence: TGTGCCAGCAGCCACGACACGTGGGGGTACAATGAGCAGTTCTTC. V usage is TRBV14 and J usage is TRBJ2-1; D possibly uses TRBD1 or TRBD2 (5 bases each). CDR3 length: 15 residues. The V end lost 3 bases, the J end lost 4 bases, and 13 bases lay between the germline ends. Germline V lookup: CDR1 SGHDN, CDR2 FVKESK.

A word on this clone: Germline and junction disagree at one end, which may indicate a read error. The gene calls are TRBV7-7 and TRBJ2-1; D uncertain. The CDR3 runs to 13 residues. In germline, CDR1 is SSHAT, CDR2 FNYEAQ (reference sequence). CDR3 residues: CASSLDGYNEQFF. The CDR3 DNA follows: TGTGCTAGCAGCTTAGACGGATACAATGAGCAGTTCTTC.

This clone was recorded only once. The chain has TRBV6-6 and TRBJ1-1; D is possibly TRBD1 (5 bases). The ends were cut back, 7 bases at V and 0 bases at J, with 9 bases in the middle. This CDR3 region has 13 residues. Per the germline V gene, CDR1 is MNHNY and CDR2 is SVGAGI (reference sequence). CDR3 region: CASTGQLNTEAFF. Written as DNA, the CDR3 is TGTGCCAGCACAGGGCAGTTGAACACTGAAGCTTTCTTT.

The genes are TRBV19 and TRBJ2-1, with unresolved D. The germline V gene encodes CDR1 LNHDA and CDR2 SQIVND (reference sequence). V gave up 11 bases and J gave up 0 bases, with 8 bases separating them. The CDR3 contains 12 residues. CDR3 region: CASESSYNEQFF. The CDR3 coding sequence is TGTGCCTCGGAGAGCTCCTACAATGAGCAGTTCTTC.